This T cell receptor beta chain emerged from a study of blood T cell repertoires in COVID-19 (TCRdb year 2020). Turning to the overall study: Samples covering the acute and convalescent phases of COVID-19 were provided by collaborators in the United States, Italy and Spain. The material from the prospective study consisted of cDNA or gDNA derived from T cells, B-cell-depleted T cells, or PBMCs. HLA class I and class II types, where available, came from metadata supplied by the sample provider rather than from assay-based typing. The samples were drawn from the first 160 participants of the ongoing ImmuneRACE study and from 950 to 1,500 subjects provided by 6 global collaborators. Deeply sampled blood TCRbeta repertoires from subjects exposed to, actively infected with, or recovered from COVID-19 were included in the dataset. The repertoires were made available in a free public database intended to serve as a resource for research on the immune response to SARS-CoV-2. The sample metadata nearly always contained a de-identified subject ID, COVID-19 status, age in years and sex. Overall study results and their limits: Clinical and demographic metadata were provided uncurated, with the amount varying by source and participant.

Remarks on this clone: Its antigen specificity is not known. No per-base quality is available; no much larger clone lies one base away. The same CDR3 can be traced to other DNA sequences in this sample.

TCRbeta CDR3 regions were amplified from genomic DNA using the immunoSEQ Assay, a bias-controlled multiplex PCR. The original methods were these. Within the assay, amplification of reference gene primers was used to estimate how many nucleated cells each sample contained. Sequence reads were collapsed and filtered to measure the absolute abundance of every unique TCRbeta CDR3 rearrangement. For each sample, productive Simpson clonality was calculated by taking the square root of Simpson's diversity index across productive rearrangements. Sourced from immuneACCESS, this table was stored by TCRdb with only in-frame sequences that have V and J called. A share of the clones is absent; for the studies checked, an unresolved V gene accounts for under half, and the remainder has no known explanation. D and trimming were read from the DNA, whereas the V and J calls and clone size are those reported in that table. Counted in this sample were roughly 260,000 clones; about 89% of them appeared once. The biggest ten clones account for 2% to 2.5% of the sample.

Whole blood was collected in K2EDTA tubes by collaborating institutions according to the institutions' own protocols. Collaborator samples were shipped for TCRbeta analysis as frozen whole blood, isolated PBMCs, or DNA extracted from either sample type. The germline ends are 13 bases apart after V is trimmed by 3 bases and J by 2 bases. CDR1 DFQATT and CDR2 SNEGSKA are derived from the germline V gene (reference sequence). Taken from cysteine to phenylalanine, the CDR3 has 14 residues. Kept here is only the CDR3 DNA, which spans 42 bases and is read in frame from base 1. The chain uses TRBV20-1 and TRBJ1-1, and perhaps TRBD1 as D gene, on 5 matching bases. This TCR was sampled from a woman aged 50 to 60 with acute or convalescent COVID-19. What was sequenced was peripheral blood. The CDR3 loop reads CSASLRQGNTEAFF. The sequenced DNA: TGCAGTGCTAGTCTTAGGCAGGGAAACACTGAAGCTTTCTTT.